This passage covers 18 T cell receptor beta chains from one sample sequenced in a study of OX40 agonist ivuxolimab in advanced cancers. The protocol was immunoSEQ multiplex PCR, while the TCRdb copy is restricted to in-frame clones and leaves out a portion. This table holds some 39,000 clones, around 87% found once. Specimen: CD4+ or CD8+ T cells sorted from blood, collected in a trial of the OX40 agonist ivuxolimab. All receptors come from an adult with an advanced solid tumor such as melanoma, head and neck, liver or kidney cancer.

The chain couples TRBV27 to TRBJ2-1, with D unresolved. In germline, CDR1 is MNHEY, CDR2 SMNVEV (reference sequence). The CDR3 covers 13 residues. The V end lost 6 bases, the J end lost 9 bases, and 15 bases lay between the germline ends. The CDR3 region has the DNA TGTGCCAGCAGGGCACACACACGGAGTGAGCAGTTCTTC. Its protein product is CASRAHTRSEQFF.

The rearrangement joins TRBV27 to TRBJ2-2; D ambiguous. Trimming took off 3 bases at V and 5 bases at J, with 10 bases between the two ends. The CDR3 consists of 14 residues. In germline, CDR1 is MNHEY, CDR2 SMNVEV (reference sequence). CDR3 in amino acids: CASSLGIRTGELFF. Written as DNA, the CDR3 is TGTGCCAGCAGTTTGGGGATTCGGACCGGGGAGCTGTTTTTT.

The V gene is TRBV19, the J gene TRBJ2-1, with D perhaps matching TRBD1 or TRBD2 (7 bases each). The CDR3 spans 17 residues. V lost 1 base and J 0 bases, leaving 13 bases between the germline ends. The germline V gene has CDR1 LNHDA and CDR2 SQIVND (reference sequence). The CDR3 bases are TGTGCCAGTAGTATAGTCAGGGGGGGGAGCTCCTACAATGAGCAGTTCTTC. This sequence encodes CASSIVRGGSSYNEQFF.

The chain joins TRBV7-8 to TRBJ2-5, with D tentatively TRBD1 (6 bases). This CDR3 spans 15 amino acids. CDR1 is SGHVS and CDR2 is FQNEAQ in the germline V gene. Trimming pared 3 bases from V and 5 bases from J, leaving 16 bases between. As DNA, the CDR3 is TGTGCCAGCAGCTTTCAGGGGCGCTGGGGGGAGACCCAGTACTTC. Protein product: CASSFQGRWGETQYF.

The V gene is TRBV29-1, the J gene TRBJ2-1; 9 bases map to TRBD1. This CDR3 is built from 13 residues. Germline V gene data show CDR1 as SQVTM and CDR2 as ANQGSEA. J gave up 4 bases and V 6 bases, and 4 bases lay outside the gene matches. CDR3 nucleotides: TGCAGCGTGCCGGGACAGGGATACAATGAGCAGTTCTTC. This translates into CSVPGQGYNEQFF.

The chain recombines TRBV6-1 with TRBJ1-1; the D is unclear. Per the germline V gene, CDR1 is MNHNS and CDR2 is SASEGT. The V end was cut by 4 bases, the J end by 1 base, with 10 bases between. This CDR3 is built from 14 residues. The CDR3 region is CASSGSQKNTEAFF. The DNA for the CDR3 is TGTGCCAGCAGTGGCAGCCAAAAGAACACTGAAGCTTTCTTT.

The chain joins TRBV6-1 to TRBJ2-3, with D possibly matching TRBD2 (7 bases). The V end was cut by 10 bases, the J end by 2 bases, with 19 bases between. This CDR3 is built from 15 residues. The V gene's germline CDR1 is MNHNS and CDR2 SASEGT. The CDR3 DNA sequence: TGTGCCACCGACCCCCGGGGGGCTCACACAGATACGCAGTATTTT. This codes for CATDPRGAHTDTQYF.

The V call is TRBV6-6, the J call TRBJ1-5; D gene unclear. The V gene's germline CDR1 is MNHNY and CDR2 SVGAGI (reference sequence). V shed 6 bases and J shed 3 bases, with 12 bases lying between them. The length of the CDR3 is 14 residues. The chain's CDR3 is CASSPSRNNQPQHF. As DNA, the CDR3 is TGTGCCAGCAGCCCCAGCCGGAACAATCAGCCCCAGCATTTT.

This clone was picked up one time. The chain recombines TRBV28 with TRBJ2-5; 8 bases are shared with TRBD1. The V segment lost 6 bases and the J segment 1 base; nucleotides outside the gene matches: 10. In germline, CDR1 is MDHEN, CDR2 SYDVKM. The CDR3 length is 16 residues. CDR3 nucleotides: TGTGCCAGCAGGTATTCCGGACAGGGCCCCCAAGAGACCCAGTACTTC. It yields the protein CASRYSGQGPQETQYF.

CDR3: CASSLTSGVWNEQFF. The DNA for the CDR3 is TGTGCCAGCAGCTTAACTAGCGGGGTTTGGAATGAGCAGTTCTTC. The chain is built from TRBV11-3 and TRBJ2-1, with 10 nucleotides matching TRBD2. This CDR3 spans 15 amino acids. Germline assignment: CDR1 SGHNT and CDR2 YENEEA. The V segment lost 2 bases and the J segment 7 bases; nucleotides outside the gene matches: 5.

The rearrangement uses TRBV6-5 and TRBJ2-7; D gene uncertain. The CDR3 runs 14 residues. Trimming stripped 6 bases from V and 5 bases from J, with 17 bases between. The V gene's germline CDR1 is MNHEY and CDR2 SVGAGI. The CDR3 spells CASRPGRTRHEQYF. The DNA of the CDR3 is TGTGCCAGCAGACCTGGACGGACCAGACACGAGCAGTACTTC.

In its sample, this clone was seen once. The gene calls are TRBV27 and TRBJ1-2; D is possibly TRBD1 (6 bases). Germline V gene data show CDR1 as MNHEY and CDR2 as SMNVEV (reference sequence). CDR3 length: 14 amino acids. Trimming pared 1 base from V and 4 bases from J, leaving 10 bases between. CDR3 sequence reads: CASSLWGGGYGYTF. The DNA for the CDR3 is TGTGCCAGCAGTTTATGGGGAGGGGGCTATGGCTACACCTTC.

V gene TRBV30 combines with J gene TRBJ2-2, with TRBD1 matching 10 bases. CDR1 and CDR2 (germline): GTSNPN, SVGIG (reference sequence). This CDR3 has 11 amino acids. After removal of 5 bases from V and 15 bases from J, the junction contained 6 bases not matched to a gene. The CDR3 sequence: CAWSGTGEMFF. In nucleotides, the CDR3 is TGTGCCTGGTCGGGGACAGGGGAAATGTTTTTT.

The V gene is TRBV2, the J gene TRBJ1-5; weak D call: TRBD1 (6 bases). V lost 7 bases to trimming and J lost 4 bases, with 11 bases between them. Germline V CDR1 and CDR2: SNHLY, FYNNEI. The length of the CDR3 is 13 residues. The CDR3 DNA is TGTGCCAGCAAAAAAGGACAGAATCAGCCCCAGCATTTT. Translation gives CASKKGQNQPQHF.

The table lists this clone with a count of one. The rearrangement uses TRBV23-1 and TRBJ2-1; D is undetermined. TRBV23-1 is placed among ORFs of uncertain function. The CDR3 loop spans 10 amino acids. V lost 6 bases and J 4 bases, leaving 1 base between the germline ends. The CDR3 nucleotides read TGCGCCAGCAGATACAATGAGCAGTTCTTC. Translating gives CASRYNEQFF.

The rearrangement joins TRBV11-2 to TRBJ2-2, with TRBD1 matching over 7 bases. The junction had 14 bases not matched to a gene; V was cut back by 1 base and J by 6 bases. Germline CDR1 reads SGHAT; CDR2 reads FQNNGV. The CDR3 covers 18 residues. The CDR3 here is CASSLGLGLGTASGELFF. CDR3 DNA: TGTGCCAGCAGCTTAGGGTTAGGGCTCGGGACAGCGTCCGGGGAGCTGTTTTTT.

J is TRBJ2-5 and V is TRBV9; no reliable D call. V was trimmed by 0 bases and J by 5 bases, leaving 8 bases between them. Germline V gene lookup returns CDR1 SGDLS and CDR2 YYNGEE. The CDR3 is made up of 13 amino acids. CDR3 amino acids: CASSVGVGETQYF. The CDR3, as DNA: TGTGCCAGCAGCGTAGGAGTAGGCGAGACCCAGTACTTC.

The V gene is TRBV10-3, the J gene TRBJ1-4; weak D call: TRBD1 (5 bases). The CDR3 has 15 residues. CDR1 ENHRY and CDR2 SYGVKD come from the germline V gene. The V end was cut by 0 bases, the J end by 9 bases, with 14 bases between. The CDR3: CAISESVREGKKLFF. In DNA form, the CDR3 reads TGTGCCATCAGTGAGTCGGTCAGGGAAGGGAAAAAACTGTTTTTT.